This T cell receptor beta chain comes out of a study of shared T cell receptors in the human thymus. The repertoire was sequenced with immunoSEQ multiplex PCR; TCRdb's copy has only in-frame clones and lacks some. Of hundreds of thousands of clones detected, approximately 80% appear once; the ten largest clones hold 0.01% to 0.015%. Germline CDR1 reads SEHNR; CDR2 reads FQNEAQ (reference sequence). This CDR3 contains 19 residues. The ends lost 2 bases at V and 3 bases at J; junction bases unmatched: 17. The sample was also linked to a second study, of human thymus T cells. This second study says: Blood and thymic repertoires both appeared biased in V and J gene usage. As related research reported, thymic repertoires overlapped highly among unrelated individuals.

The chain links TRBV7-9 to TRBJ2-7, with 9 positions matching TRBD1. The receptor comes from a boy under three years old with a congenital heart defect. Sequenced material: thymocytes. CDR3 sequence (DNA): TGTGCCAGCAGCTTATTAGACCCTCCCGGGGACAGGGTCCTCTACGAGCAGTACTTC. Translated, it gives CASSLLDPPGDRVLYEQYF.